Sequencing of this T cell receptor (beta chain) was carried out in a study of blood T cells in healthy people across ages. Study-wide points: Estimates of diversity drawn from one million T cells were considered underestimates. TCR beta diversity per million T cells fell roughly linearly with age.

A second PCR, run for about 6 to 12 cycles, used a sample-barcoded 5' primer plus a J-beta primer mix. Using its own MiXCR run on the 5' RACE reads, TCRdb lists one record per CDR3 protein. This table has approximately 1,000,000 distinct CDR3 sequences, less than 50% appearing once. In the case of this clonotype: Its antigen is unknown.

The germline CDR1 and CDR2 sequences are SGHAT and FQNNGV. The CDR3 contains 14 residues. The V and J ends lost 1 base and 11 bases, in that order; junction bases with no gene match: 8. The TCR originated in a woman in her fifties or sixties in good health. The chain is built from TRBV11-2 and TRBJ2-4, with TRBD2 matching over 7 bases. Material: blood. The CDR3 region has the DNA TGTGCCAGCAGCTTAGCTGGGGGGGGTGGGGTTCAGTACTTC. Residues: CASSLAGGGGVQYF.